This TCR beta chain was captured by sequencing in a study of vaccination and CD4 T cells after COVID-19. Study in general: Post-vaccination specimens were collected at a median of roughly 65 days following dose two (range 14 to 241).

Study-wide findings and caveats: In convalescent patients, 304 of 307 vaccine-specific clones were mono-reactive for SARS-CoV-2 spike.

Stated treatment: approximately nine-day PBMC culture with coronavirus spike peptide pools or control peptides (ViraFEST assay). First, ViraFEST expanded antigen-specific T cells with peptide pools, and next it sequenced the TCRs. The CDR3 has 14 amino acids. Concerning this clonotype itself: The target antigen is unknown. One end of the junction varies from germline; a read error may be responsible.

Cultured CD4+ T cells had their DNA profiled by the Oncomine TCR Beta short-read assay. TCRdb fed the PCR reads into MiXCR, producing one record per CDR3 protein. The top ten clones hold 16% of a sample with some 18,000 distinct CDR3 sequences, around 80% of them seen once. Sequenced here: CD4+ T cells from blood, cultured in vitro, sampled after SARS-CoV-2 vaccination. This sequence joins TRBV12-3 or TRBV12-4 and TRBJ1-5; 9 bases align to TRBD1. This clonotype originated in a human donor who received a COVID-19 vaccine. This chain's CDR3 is CASSQGQGYQPQHF. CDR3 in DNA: TGCGCCAGCAGCCAGGGACAGGGATATCAGCCCCAGCATTTT.